This TCR beta chain derives from a study of blood T cell repertoires in COVID-19. At the level of the study: PBMCs, B-cell-depleted T cells, or T cells were the source of the cDNA or gDNA that made up the material.

Trimming shortened V by 4 bases and J by 8 bases, and 9 bases separated the two germline ends. CDR3 length: 12 amino acids. Using immunoSEQ multiplex PCR, the repertoire was profiled, and TCRdb retains in-frame clones only, with some absent. Among 250,000 to 350,000 clones listed, roughly 90% were seen once. Seattle participants joined during active infection and were tracked over time. The rearrangement links TRBV12-3 or TRBV12-4 to TRBJ2-1; D is possibly TRBD2 (5 bases). This clonotype originated in a woman aged 25 to 39 with COVID-19, enrolled during active disease. Sequencing input: peripheral blood. In nucleotides, the CDR3 is TGTGCCAGCAGTTCGCCGAGGGATGAGCAGTTCTTC. It encodes CASSSPRDEQFF.